These 24 T cell receptor beta chains originate from one sample sequenced in a study of blood T cell repertoires in COVID-19. Only in-frame clones appear in the TCRdb table, and some are missing; sequencing was by immunoSEQ multiplex PCR. The sample has just under 65,000 clones; around four fifths are singletons. Sequencing was carried out using peripheral blood. These receptor sequences come from a human donor in a cohort sampled during active COVID-19.

This sequence joins TRBV6-6 and TRBJ1-1; weak D call: TRBD1 (5 bases). With 6 bases removed from V and 6 bases from J, the gap between germline ends came to 20 bases. CDR1 is MNHNY and CDR2 is SVGAGI in the germline V gene (reference sequence). The CDR3 consists of 15 residues. The DNA for the CDR3 is TGTGCCAGCAGCCGAGGGGTGACGGGAGGGTCTGAAGCTTTCTTT. Amino acids: CASSRGVTGGSEAFF.

J is TRBJ1-3 and V is TRBV4-3; weak D call: TRBD1 (6 bases). There are 18 residues in the CDR3. Between the trimmed V and J ends, which lost 0 bases and 0 bases, there was a span of 15 bases. CDR1 is LGHNA and CDR2 is YSLEER in the germline V gene. The CDR3: CASSQDPTPQGSGNTIYF. For the CDR3, the DNA is TGCGCCAGCAGCCAAGATCCAACCCCACAGGGCTCTGGAAACACCATATATTTT.

The rearrangement links TRBV28 to TRBJ1-1, with 8 bases fitting TRBD1. This CDR3 comprises 13 residues. Losses at the gene ends were 6 bases for V and 6 bases for J; bases not matched to a gene: 6. Germline CDR1 reads MDHEN; CDR2 reads SYDVKM. This CDR3 is CASSPDRVSEAFF. Here the CDR3 DNA reads TGTGCCAGCAGCCCGGACAGGGTCTCTGAAGCTTTCTTT. Complete variable domain (other parts from reference TRBV28 and TRBJ1-1): DVKVTQSSRYLVKRTGEKVFLECVQDMDHENMFWYRQDPGLGLRLIYFSYDVKMKEKGDIPEGYSVSREKKERFSLILESASTNQTSMYLCASSPDRVSEAFFGQGTRLTVV.

The rearrangement links TRBV11-2 to TRBJ1-4, with 10 bases lining up with TRBD1. Germline V CDR1 and CDR2: SGHAT, FQNNGV. V lost 5 bases to trimming and J lost 4 bases; unmatched junction nucleotides: 13. This CDR3 contains 18 residues. The CDR3 coding sequence is TGTGCCAGCAGCCATCTTCGGGGTGGGACAGGGGTTAATGAAAAACTGTTTTTT. Translating it yields CASSHLRGGTGVNEKLFF.

The chain employs TRBV27 and TRBJ2-3; D is unclear. The CDR3 runs to 12 residues. Germline V gene sequence: CDR1 MNHEY, CDR2 SMNVEV (reference sequence). V was trimmed by 5 bases and J by 6 bases, leaving 9 bases between them. The CDR3 region is CASSPRWDTQYF. CDR3 bases: TGTGCCAGCAGTCCCCGGTGGGATACGCAGTATTTT.

The V call is TRBV19, the J call TRBJ2-5, with 7 bases fitting TRBD2. V lost 6 bases and J lost 5; bases outside the gene matches: 9. This CDR3 comprises 14 residues. The germline gives CDR1 LNHDA, CDR2 SQIVND (reference sequence). This chain's CDR3 is CASRDPGLKETQYF. The DNA of the CDR3 is TGTGCCAGTAGAGACCCGGGACTAAAGGAGACCCAGTACTTC.

A single count supports this clone. In DNA form, the CDR3 reads TGTGCCACCAGTGATCCACAGGGACCTGAAGCTTTCTTT. This encodes CATSDPQGPEAFF. The rearrangement uses TRBV24-1 and TRBJ1-1; possible D gene TRBD1, 6 bases. The ends were cut back, 3 bases at V and 6 bases at J, with 10 bases in the middle. The CDR3 contains 13 residues. Germline V gene data show CDR1 as KGHDR and CDR2 as SFDVKD.

This chain joins TRBV5-1 and TRBJ1-2; a possible D gene is TRBD1 (6 bases). The V end was cut by 4 bases, the J end by 6 bases, with 16 bases between. CDR1 and CDR2 from the germline V gene are SGHRS and YFSETQ. This CDR3 has 14 amino acids. This chain's CDR3 is CASSPALTGNGYTF. The CDR3 coding sequence is TGCGCCAGCAGCCCGGCCCTTACAGGGAATGGCTACACCTTC.

The chain employs TRBV14 and TRBJ1-6; TRBD1 matches 10 bases. Trimming removed 1 base from V and 9 bases from J; junction bases left unmatched: 0. Per the germline V gene, CDR1 is SGHDN and CDR2 is FVKESK. The CDR3 covers 14 residues. The CDR3 is CASSQGTGGSPLHF. The CDR3 DNA follows: TGTGCCAGCAGCCAAGGGACAGGGGGTTCACCCCTCCACTTT.

The CDR3 DNA follows: TGTGCCAGCAGTTCGATGGGACTAGCGGGCAATGAGCAGTTCTTC. Translating gives CASSSMGLAGNEQFF. The chain employs TRBV6-2 or TRBV6-3 and TRBJ2-1, with 12 bases identical to TRBD2. The junction had 4 bases not matched to a gene; V was cut back by 4 bases and J by 6 bases. This CDR3 comprises 15 residues. Germline CDR1 is MNHEY and CDR2 is SVGEGT.

The count of this clone is one. V is TRBV4-1 and J is TRBJ2-1; D possibly corresponds to TRBD1 (6 bases). CDR1 and CDR2 (germline): MGHRA, YSYEKL. Trimming took off 4 bases at V and 2 bases at J, with 6 bases between the two ends. This CDR3 comprises 13 residues. CDR3 region: CASSRTAYNEQFF. The DNA of the CDR3 is TGCGCCAGCAGCCGGACAGCCTACAATGAGCAGTTCTTC.

CDR3 DNA sequence: TGTGCCAGCTCAGCTAGCGGGGCATACACAGATACGCAGTATTTT. It yields the protein CASSASGAYTDTQYF. The gene calls are TRBV18 and TRBJ2-3, with TRBD2 matching over 9 bases. V shed 5 bases and J 2 bases; nucleotides not matched to a gene: 5. The germline V gene has CDR1 KGHSH and CDR2 LQKENI. This CDR3 region has 15 residues.

The chain joins TRBV15 to TRBJ1-5, with D possibly being TRBD1 (6 bases). The germline V gene has CDR1 LNHNV and CDR2 YYDKDF (reference sequence). The CDR3 length is 16 residues. V gave up 2 bases and J gave up 11 bases, with 22 bases separating them. This CDR3 is CATSRNRTAGVTAQHF. DNA for the CDR3: TGTGCCACCAGCAGAAACAGGACAGCGGGAGTCACGGCCCAGCATTTT.

The chain couples TRBV19 to TRBJ2-2, with 8 bases fitting TRBD1. The CDR3 is 16 amino acids. V lost 8 bases and J lost 6; bases outside the gene matches: 14. Germline assignment: CDR1 LNHDA and CDR2 SQIVND (reference sequence). The CDR3 sequence: CASLERGRGHAGELFF. CDR3 DNA: TGTGCCAGTCTTGAGAGGGGCAGGGGGCACGCCGGGGAGCTGTTTTTT.

The chain is built from TRBV3-1 (or the pseudogene TRBV3-2) and TRBJ2-3, with D possibly matching TRBD2 (5 bases). Trimming removed 4 bases from V and 1 base from J, with 6 bases in between. Germline assignment: CDR1 LGHDT and CDR2 YNNKEL (reference sequence). The CDR3 consists of 13 residues. CDR3 region: CASSRSGTDTQYF. The CDR3 bases are TGTGCCAGCAGCCGTAGCGGCACAGATACGCAGTATTTT.

This clone was observed a handful of times. The V call is TRBV28, the J call TRBJ1-5; no clear D gene. The V gene's germline CDR1 is MDHEN and CDR2 SYDVKM. Between the trimmed V and J ends, which lost 4 bases and 9 bases, there was a span of 10 bases. This CDR3 region has 12 residues. Written as DNA, the CDR3 is TGTGCCAGCAGTTCCCCCCCGCGGCCCCAGCATTTT. Translated, it gives CASSSPPRPQHF.

In this sample, this clone turned up a few times. The V gene is TRBV6-5, the J gene TRBJ1-1, with D uncertain. Per germline, CDR1 MNHEY and CDR2 SVGAGI. V lost 6 bases, J lost 1 base, and 12 bases lay in between. This CDR3 is 14 amino acids long. This chain's CDR3 is CASSIAWANTEAFF. In nucleotides, the CDR3 is TGTGCCAGCAGCATCGCGTGGGCGAACACTGAAGCTTTCTTT.

The gene calls are TRBV27 and TRBJ1-3; the D is unclear. The germline CDR1 and CDR2 sequences are MNHEY and SMNVEV (reference sequence). The CDR3 is made up of 17 amino acids. Trimming removed 2 bases at V and 0 bases at J, with 14 bases between. CDR3 in amino acids: CASSLGRPARSGNTIYF. The CDR3 DNA reads as TGTGCCAGCAGTTTAGGCCGCCCTGCCCGCTCTGGAAACACCATATATTTT.

Judged by abundance, this clone is medium-sized (0.01 to 0.1%). The genes are TRBV7-2 and TRBJ2-7, with a tentative D call TRBD2 (6 bases). The CDR3 is 14 amino acids. The V gene's germline CDR1 is SGHTA and CDR2 FQGNSA. V was pared by 1 base and J by 4 bases, with 11 bases between. The CDR3 sequence: CASSLGLGSYEQYF. The CDR3 nucleotides read TGTGCCAGCAGCTTAGGACTAGGATCTTACGAGCAGTACTTC.

This clone was seen just once. The V and J genes are TRBV19 and TRBJ2-3; D is perhaps TRBD2 (7 bases). The ends were cut back, 0 bases at V and 0 bases at J, with 10 bases in the middle. The CDR3 has 16 residues. CDR1 is LNHDA, CDR2 SQIVND, per germline (reference sequence). CDR3 residues: CASSIDGGASTDTQYF. As DNA, the CDR3 is TGTGCCAGTAGTATAGATGGGGGGGCGAGCACAGATACGCAGTATTTT.

The V gene is TRBV7-9, the J gene TRBJ2-5; 10 bases align to TRBD1. The trim removed 7 bases at V and 4 bases at J, leaving 9 bases unmatched. Germline V gives CDR1 SEHNR, CDR2 FQNEAQ (reference sequence). The CDR3 has 15 residues. CDR3 nucleotide sequence: TGTGCCAGCACCAATGGGGGACAGGGGAGAGAGACCCAGTACTTC. Protein product: CASTNGGQGRETQYF.

This chain connects TRBV7-2 to TRBJ1-1; possible D gene TRBD1, 5 bases. From germline, CDR1 is SGHTA and CDR2 FQGNSA. The CDR3 is made up of 14 amino acids. V lost 3 bases and J lost 0, with 8 bases in between. CDR3 protein: CASSFGGVNTEAFF. The CDR3 nucleotides read TGTGCCAGCAGCTTTGGGGGGGTGAACACTGAAGCTTTCTTT.

The chain has TRBV5-4 and TRBJ2-2, with D maybe TRBD1 (6 bases). This CDR3 spans 16 amino acids. Trimming cost V 0 bases and J 5 bases, with 14 bases left between them. Germline V lookup: CDR1 SGHNT, CDR2 YYREEE (reference sequence). The CDR3 loop reads CASSLGRTEGTGELFF. The CDR3 nucleotides read TGTGCCAGCAGCTTGGGGAGGACAGAAGGAACCGGGGAGCTGTTTTTT.

The J gene is TRBJ2-7, the V gene TRBV9; possible D gene TRBD1, 6 bases. Trimming cost V 3 bases and J 3 bases, with 13 bases left between them. Germline V gene data show CDR1 as SGDLS and CDR2 as YYNGEE. CDR3 length equals 14 residues. CDR3 amino acids: CASSAHPDSYEQYF. The CDR3 region has the DNA TGTGCCAGCAGCGCCCATCCGGACAGCTACGAGCAGTACTTC. The entire variable domain, with the rest obtained from reference TRBV9 and TRBJ2-7, is as follows: DSGVTQTPKHLITATGQRVTLRCSPRSGDLSVYWYQQSLDQGLQFLIQYYNGEERAKGNILERFSAQQFPDLHSELNLSSLELGDSALYFCASSAHPDSYEQYFGPGTRLTVT.